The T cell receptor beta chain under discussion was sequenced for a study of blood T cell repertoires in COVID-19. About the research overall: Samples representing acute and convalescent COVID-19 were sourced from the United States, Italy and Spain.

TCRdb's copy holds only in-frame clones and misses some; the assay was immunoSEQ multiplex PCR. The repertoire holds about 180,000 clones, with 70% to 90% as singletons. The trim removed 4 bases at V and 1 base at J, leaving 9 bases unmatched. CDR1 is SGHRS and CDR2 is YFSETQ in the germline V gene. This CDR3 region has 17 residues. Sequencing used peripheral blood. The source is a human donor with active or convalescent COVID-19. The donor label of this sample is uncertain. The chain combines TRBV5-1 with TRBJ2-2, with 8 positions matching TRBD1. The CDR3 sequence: CASSRLHGTGNTGELFF. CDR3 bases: TGCGCCAGCAGCCGATTGCACGGGACAGGGAACACCGGGGAGCTGTTTTTT.